Presented here are 32 T cell receptor beta chains from one specimen sequenced in a study of T-cell memory formation after mild COVID-19. In TCRdb, the 5' RACE reads were re-called with MiXCR into one record per CDR3 protein. The repertoire consists of just over 300,000 distinct CDR3 sequences, with 15% to 20% occurring once and the leading ten covering under 25%. Sequenced input: PBMCs or a T cell subset sorted from them (not recorded which). These receptor sequences come from a man aged 18 to 29 who had mild COVID-19 (a few samples of this study predate the infection). Cell type and time point are not known.

The CDR3 sequence: CASSQAPGRDTDTQYF. DNA of the CDR3: TGTGCCAGCAGCCAAGCCCCAGGTCGGGACACAGATACGCAGTATTTT. The rearrangement links TRBV3-1 to TRBJ2-3, with D possibly matching TRBD2 (5 bases). The germline gives CDR1 LGHDT, CDR2 YNNKEL (reference sequence). Between the trimmed V and J ends, which lost 1 base and 2 bases, there was a span of 13 bases. CDR3 length equals 16 residues.

This chain joins TRBV7-9 and TRBJ1-1, with a weak D call TRBD1 (5 bases). Germline CDR1 is SEHNR and CDR2 is FQNEAQ (reference sequence). CDR3 size: 13 residues. Trimming took off 7 bases at V and 7 bases at J, with 16 bases between the two ends. The DNA for the CDR3 is TGTGCCAGCAACTACTCCCCCGGGGGTGAAGCTTTCTTT. It translates to CASNYSPGGEAFF.

This clonotype has just a few counts. The chain carries TRBV4-1 and TRBJ2-4; TRBD2 matches at 12 bases. Germline V CDR1 and CDR2: MGHRA, YSYEKL. CDR3 size: 15 residues. The V gene end was trimmed by 1 base and the J gene end by 14 bases; junction bases not matched to a gene: 9. The chain's CDR3 is CASSQAPSGGASKYF. The CDR3 DNA reads as TGCGCCAGCAGCCAAGCGCCTAGCGGGGGGGCAAGCAAGTACTTC.

This clonotype was counted at least ten times. The chain joins TRBV5-6 to TRBJ2-7, with D uncertain. The CDR3 has 14 residues. V was trimmed by 2 bases and J by 0 bases, leaving 9 bases between them. Germline V lookup: CDR1 SGHDT, CDR2 YYEEEE. CDR3 DNA sequence: TGTGCCAGCAGCTTCCGGGCGACCTCCTACGAGCAGTACGTC. Protein: CASSFRATSYEQYV.

This clonotype turned up a few times. The chain has TRBV7-2 and TRBJ2-5; D is possibly TRBD2 (7 bases). V gave up 5 bases and J gave up 6 bases, with 16 bases separating them. CDR3 size: 14 residues. Germline values: CDR1 SGHTA, CDR2 FQGNSA. The CDR3 DNA follows: TGTGCCAGCAGCGCAGAGGGGGGGCCTCAGACCCAGTACTTC. Amino acids: CASSAEGGPQTQYF.

This clonotype occurred a few times. The chain recombines TRBV4-3 with TRBJ1-1, with a tentative D call TRBD1 (6 bases). The V gene's germline CDR1 is LGHNA and CDR2 YSLEER. V dropped 0 bases and J dropped 5 bases, with 13 bases sitting between them. The CDR3 length is 15 residues. CDR3 nucleotides: TGCGCCAGCAGCCAAGAGGGGGGGGCGCGGACTGAAGCTTTCTTT. This translates into CASSQEGGARTEAFF.

This chain links TRBV7-6 with TRBJ2-3; D possibly corresponds to TRBD2 (6 bases). CDR1 and CDR2 from the germline V gene are SGHVS and FNYEAQ. Trimming shortened V by 0 bases and J by 2 bases, and 15 bases separated the two germline ends. This CDR3 region has 17 residues. The CDR3 loop is CASSLAGGTPFTDTQYF. The CDR3 bases are TGTGCCAGCAGCTTAGCGGGGGGTACCCCCTTCACAGATACGCAGTATTTT.

The CDR3, as DNA: TGCGCCAGCAGCCCACAATCAACCGGCGCCGGGGAGCTGTTTTTT. Protein product: CASSPQSTGAGELFF. The chain has TRBV5-1 and TRBJ2-2; no firm D call. V lost 4 bases and J 6 bases, leaving 16 bases between the germline ends. Looked up from germline, CDR1 is SGHRS and CDR2 is YFSETQ. The CDR3 contains 15 residues.

This clonotype turned up a few times. V and J are TRBV6-2 or TRBV6-3 and TRBJ2-2; a possible D gene is TRBD1 (5 bases). CDR3 length: 13 amino acids. Trimming cost V 7 bases and J 1 base, with 7 bases left between them. Germline loops: CDR1 MNHEY, CDR2 SVGEGT. This CDR3 is CASIDRNTGELFF. The CDR3, as DNA: TGTGCCAGCATAGACAGGAACACCGGGGAGCTGTTTTTT.

The rearrangement links TRBV20-1 to TRBJ2-3, with no clear D. Per the germline V gene, CDR1 is DFQATT and CDR2 is SNEGSKA (reference sequence). V was pared by 7 bases and J by 1 base, with 12 bases between. The CDR3 consists of 13 residues. CDR3 amino acids: CSGAQRGTDTQYF. CDR3 coding DNA: TGCAGTGGCGCGCAGCGAGGCACAGATACGCAGTATTTT.

V is TRBV7-9 and J is TRBJ1-1, with unresolved D. Germline V gives CDR1 SEHNR, CDR2 FQNEAQ (reference sequence). V lost 5 bases to trimming and J lost 4 bases, with 8 bases between them. This CDR3 has 12 amino acids. The CDR3 region has the DNA TGTGCCAGCAGCGATCAGAGCACTGAAGCTTTCTTT. It translates to CASSDQSTEAFF.

The rearrangement links TRBV29-1 to TRBJ2-3, with TRBD1 identical over 9 bases. CDR1 and CDR2 (germline): SQVTM, ANQGSEA. The V gene end was trimmed by 3 bases and the J gene end by 4 bases; junction bases not matched to a gene: 5. The CDR3 is 14 amino acids. CDR3 amino acids: CSVEGDREPDTQYF. CDR3 DNA sequence: TGCAGCGTTGAGGGGGACAGGGAGCCAGATACGCAGTATTTT.

This clonotype was detected a few times. The chain carries TRBV20-1 and TRBJ1-3; no definite D call. The V end lost 3 bases, the J end lost 0 bases, and 12 bases lay between the germline ends. Germline V lookup: CDR1 DFQATT, CDR2 SNEGSKA (reference sequence). This CDR3 region has 15 residues. The CDR3 loop is CSASPLSLSGNTIYF. The CDR3 coding sequence is TGCAGTGCTAGCCCCCTAAGCCTCTCTGGAAACACCATATATTTT.

The genes are TRBV12-3 or TRBV12-4 and TRBJ2-7; D is perhaps TRBD2 (6 bases). With 3 bases removed from V and 2 bases from J, the gap between germline ends came to 11 bases. CDR3 length equals 14 residues. The CDR3 nucleotides are TGTGCCAGCAGTTTCGGCCGGGGGACCTACGAGCAGTACTTC. This encodes CASSFGRGTYEQYF.

The chain recombines TRBV6-2 or TRBV6-3 with TRBJ2-3; 9 bases fit TRBD2. Germline lookup yields CDR1 MNHEY and CDR2 SVGEGT. The CDR3 runs to 17 residues. The V and J ends lost 6 bases and 5 bases, in that order; junction bases with no gene match: 15. The CDR3 nucleotides are TGTGCCAGCAGCCCGCCGAGGTACGGGACTAGCTTAGATACGCAGTATTTT. Amino acids: CASSPPRYGTSLDTQYF.

The rearrangement links TRBV28 to TRBJ2-7; D possibly uses TRBD1 or TRBD2 (5 bases each). The CDR3 is 15 residues long. V shed 6 bases and J shed 0 bases, with 15 bases lying between them. CDR1 is MDHEN, CDR2 SYDVKM, per germline. CDR3 sequence (DNA): TGTGCCAGCAGCTCCGGGACGTCAAGCTCCTACGAGCAGTACGTC. This translates into CASSSGTSSSYEQYV.

This chain joins TRBV5-1 and TRBJ1-2; TRBD1 is a possible D gene (6 bases). The V end was cut by 0 bases, the J end by 4 bases, with 10 bases between. The CDR3 covers 14 residues. Germline CDR1 reads SGHRS; CDR2 reads YFSETQ. This CDR3 is CASSLGVQGYGYTF. CDR3 sequence (DNA): TGCGCCAGCAGCTTGGGGGTACAGGGCTATGGCTACACCTTC. The entire variable domain, with the rest obtained from reference TRBV5-1 and TRBJ1-2, is as follows: KAGVTQTPRYLIKTRGQQVTLSCSPISGHRSVSWYQQTPGQGLQFLFEYFSETQRNKGNFPGRFSGRQFSNSRSEMNVSTLELGDSALYLCASSLGVQGYGYTFGSGTRLTVV.

The table lists this clonotype with many counts. J is TRBJ1-3 and V is TRBV7-8, with 9 bases matching TRBD1. Germline V gives CDR1 SGHVS, CDR2 FQNEAQ. The CDR3 spans 16 residues. Losses at the gene ends were 7 bases for V and 0 bases for J; bases not matched to a gene: 7. The CDR3 region has the DNA TGTGCCAGCACCGAACAGGGGGCCGTCTCTGGAAACACCATATATTTT. Encoded protein: CASTEQGAVSGNTIYF.

This clonotype was seen a few times. CDR3 residues: CASSILGSQPQHF. Here the CDR3 DNA reads TGTGCCAGTAGTATTCTGGGCTCTCAGCCCCAGCATTTT. This chain links TRBV19 with TRBJ1-5, with D unresolved. This CDR3 contains 13 residues. The V end lost 3 bases, the J end lost 6 bases, and 9 bases lay between the germline ends. Germline CDR1 reads LNHDA; CDR2 reads SQIVND (reference sequence).

The table lists this clonotype with a few counts. This chain uses TRBV5-1 with TRBJ2-4; D not resolved. Germline loops: CDR1 SGHRS, CDR2 YFSETQ. Trimming shortened V by 0 bases and J by 6 bases, and 13 bases separated the two germline ends. This CDR3 is 15 amino acids long. CDR3 in amino acids: CASSLAFGELNIQYF. The CDR3 bases are TGCGCCAGCAGCTTGGCCTTCGGAGAATTAAACATTCAGTACTTC.

V is TRBV27 and J is TRBJ2-1, with D possibly matching TRBD1 (5 bases). CDR3 size: 13 residues. The germline gives CDR1 MNHEY, CDR2 SMNVEV (reference sequence). V was pared by 0 bases and J by 7 bases, with 7 bases between. DNA of the CDR3: TGTGCCAGCAGTTTATCTAAGGGGAATGAGCAGTTCTTC. Its translation is CASSLSKGNEQFF.

This clonotype was seen a few times. The V and J genes are TRBV2 and TRBJ1-1, with TRBD1 identical over 8 bases. Trimming cost V 10 bases and J 2 bases; bases outside gene matches: 6. The CDR3 has 13 residues. The germline V gene encodes CDR1 SNHLY and CDR2 FYNNEI. CDR3 sequence (DNA): TGTGCCACCGCCGGACAGGGAAACACTGAAGCTTTCTTT. It codes for CATAGQGNTEAFF. Filled out from reference TRBV2 and TRBJ1-1, the complete variable domain reads EPEVTQTPSHQVTQMGQEVILRCVPISNHLYFYWYRQILGQKVEFLVSFYNNEISEKSEIFDDQFSVERPDGSNFTLKIRSTKLEDSAMYFCATAGQGNTEAFFGQGTRLTVV.

This clonotype occurred many times. The V gene is TRBV12-3 or TRBV12-4, the J gene TRBJ2-1, with D possibly being TRBD1 (6 bases). The length of the CDR3 is 16 residues. Trimming shortened V by 8 bases and J by 6 bases, and 23 bases separated the two germline ends. The DNA of the CDR3 is TGTGCCAGCTCATCCACACAGGGACGGAAGCGCAATGAGCAGTTCTTC. Its protein product is CASSSTQGRKRNEQFF.

V gene TRBV5-6 combines with J gene TRBJ2-5; D unclear. V gave up 4 bases and J gave up 3 bases, with 4 bases separating them. This CDR3 spans 11 amino acids. Germline V gives CDR1 SGHDT, CDR2 YYEEEE. CDR3 sequence (DNA): TGTGCCAGCAGCCGGAAAGAGACCCAGTACTTC. Residues: CASSRKETQYF.

This clonotype was seen only a few times. The V and J genes are TRBV7-9 and TRBJ1-2; TRBD1 aligns across 9 bases. CDR1 SEHNR and CDR2 FQNEAQ come from the germline V gene (reference sequence). V shed 3 bases, J shed 6 bases, and the junction held 5 bases outside the gene matches. This CDR3 spans 14 amino acids. CDR3 sequence reads: CASSLRGQGDGYTF. The CDR3 DNA follows: TGTGCCAGCAGCTTGAGGGGACAGGGAGATGGCTACACCTTC.

The chain combines TRBV5-1 with TRBJ2-3; a possible D gene is TRBD1 (6 bases). CDR3 size: 18 residues. The germline gives CDR1 SGHRS, CDR2 YFSETQ. The V end lost 0 bases, the J end lost 8 bases, and 25 bases lay between the germline ends. The chain's CDR3 is CASSLGPVGAEDRVTQYF. In DNA form, the CDR3 reads TGCGCCAGCAGCTTGGGTCCCGTTGGGGCCGAGGACAGAGTTACGCAGTATTTT.

The table lists this clonotype with a few counts. This CDR3 reads CASSRGGVDTEAFF. DNA for the CDR3: TGTGCCAGCAGCCGAGGTGGGGTGGACACTGAAGCTTTCTTT. V gene TRBV7-3 combines with J gene TRBJ1-1; D gene ambiguous. Trimming removed 5 bases from V and 3 bases from J, with 13 bases in between. The germline CDR1 and CDR2 sequences are SGHTA and FQGTGA. CDR3 size: 14 residues.

This chain joins TRBV5-1 and TRBJ2-7; 10 nucleotides match TRBD2. The CDR3 totals 15 residues. Per the germline V gene, CDR1 is SGHRS and CDR2 is YFSETQ. V lost 1 base, J lost 2 bases, and 3 bases stayed unmatched. CDR3 in DNA: TGCGCCAGCAGCTTGACTAGCGGGGAAACCTACGAGCAGTACTTC. It encodes CASSLTSGETYEQYF.

This clonotype was counted ten times or more. This chain uses TRBV4-1 with TRBJ2-1; D might be TRBD1 or TRBD2, each matching 5 bases. The germline V and J ends were trimmed by 1 base and 10 bases, with 11 bases remaining between them. The CDR3 runs 13 residues. CDR1 is MGHRA, CDR2 YSYEKL, per germline. The CDR3 loop reads CASSQVIRDEQFF. As DNA, the CDR3 is TGCGCCAGCAGCCAAGTCATACGGGACGAGCAGTTCTTC.

With regard to this clonotype: A read error may explain this, as a much larger clone is one base away. J is TRBJ2-7 and V is TRBV4-3; 8 positions match TRBD1. Germline V lookup: CDR1 LGHNA, CDR2 YSLEER. V was pared by 0 bases and J by 2 bases, with 0 bases of the junction left unmatched. CDR3 size: 14 residues. The CDR3 loop is CASSQDRGPYEQYF. In DNA form, the CDR3 reads TGCGCCAGCAGCCAAGACAGGGGGCCCTACGAGCAGTACTTC.

This clonotype came up a few times. The chain couples TRBV5-1 to TRBJ2-1; D is perhaps TRBD1 (5 bases). From germline, CDR1 is SGHRS and CDR2 YFSETQ. The CDR3 extends over 15 amino acids. The germline V and J ends were trimmed by 5 bases and 3 bases, with 15 bases remaining between them. CDR3 loop: CASRLTDYLYNEQFF. CDR3 DNA: TGCGCCAGCAGGTTGACAGATTATCTCTACAATGAGCAGTTCTTC. Looking up the rest from reference TRBV5-1 and TRBJ2-1 gives the full variable domain: KAGVTQTPRYLIKTRGQQVTLSCSPISGHRSVSWYQQTPGQGLQFLFEYFSETQRNKGNFPGRFSGRQFSNSRSEMNVSTLELGDSALYLCASRLTDYLYNEQFFGPGTRLTVL.

This clonotype was seen at least ten times. The CDR3 nucleotides are TGTGCCAGCAGCTTGTCAGGGGGCGATCAGCCCCAGCATTTT. Amino acid sequence: CASSLSGGDQPQHF. V usage is TRBV5-6 and J usage is TRBJ1-5; 8 nucleotides match TRBD1. Trimming took 1 base from V and 5 from J; bases not matched to a gene: 2. Germline assignment: CDR1 SGHDT and CDR2 YYEEEE. The CDR3 length is 14 residues.